The TCR beta chain under discussion was sequenced for a study of blood T cell repertoires in COVID-19. The wider study: There were acute and convalescent COVID-19 samples, and they came from the United States, Italy and Spain. PBMCs, B-cell-depleted T cells, or T cells were the source of the cDNA or gDNA that made up the material.

V lost 11 bases and J lost 6, with 17 bases in between. The length of the CDR3 is 14 residues. The germline V gene has CDR1 LGHDT and CDR2 YNNKEL (reference sequence). Original handling: Reference gene primer amplification gave estimated nucleated cell counts. Assay: immunoSEQ multiplex PCR; the TCRdb copy retains only in-frame clones and omits some. That table furnishes V, J and clone size, whereas the DNA furnished D and trimming. The sample has some 100,000 clones, roughly 86% seen once. Sequences were obtained from peripheral blood. V is TRBV3-1 (or the pseudogene TRBV3-2) and J is TRBJ1-6; TRBD1 is a possible D gene (6 bases). The clonotype comes from a human donor in a cohort sampled during active COVID-19. The CDR3 DNA reads as TGTGCCTCAGCATCCAGGACAGCTAATTCACCCCTCCACTTT. Translated: CASASRTANSPLHF.